Shown below are 22 T cell receptor beta chains from a single sample sequenced in a study of technical replicates of blood from four donors. Clones were read by immunoSEQ multiplex PCR, and TCRdb kept only the in-frame ones, dropping some. The repertoire holds approximately 85,000 clones, with roughly nine tenths as singletons. The sequencing sample was made of T cells isolated from PBMCs. These receptors were collected from a human donor in good health.

V usage is TRBV19 and J usage is TRBJ2-1; 12 bases map to TRBD2. Germline values: CDR1 LNHDA, CDR2 SQIVND (reference sequence). This CDR3 is 14 amino acids long. Germline trimming cut 5 bases from V and 8 bases from J; bases unmatched to any gene: 4. CDR3 coding DNA: TGTGCCAGTAGTGGTCTAGCGGGAGGGGATGAGCAGTTCTTC. Protein product: CASSGLAGGDEQFF.

This rearrangement joins TRBV10-2 to TRBJ2-3; 11 bases map to TRBD2. The CDR3 loop spans 16 amino acids. Trimming at V came to 6 bases and at J to 3 bases, leaving 8 bases not matched to a gene. Germline-derived CDR1 and CDR2 are WSHSY and SAAADI. CDR3 sequence: CASRDLAGGGTDTQYF. For the CDR3, the DNA is TGCGCCAGCAGGGACCTAGCGGGGGGTGGTACAGATACGCAGTATTTT.

This clone showed up just once. The chain uses TRBV7-8 and TRBJ2-7; the match to TRBD1 covers 7 bases. The CDR3 is made up of 14 amino acids. J gave up 6 bases and V 2 bases, and 7 bases lay outside the gene matches. CDR1 SGHVS and CDR2 FQNEAQ come from the germline V gene. This CDR3 reads CASSLFDRAGEQYF. CDR3 nucleotides: TGTGCCAGCAGCTTATTCGACAGGGCCGGCGAGCAGTACTTC.

The gene calls are TRBV5-1 and TRBJ2-6; D may be TRBD2 (5 bases). This CDR3 is built from 16 residues. V was cut by 5 bases and J by 1 base, with 13 bases left in between. Germline-derived CDR1 and CDR2 are SGHRS and YFSETQ. DNA for the CDR3: TGCGCCAGCAGGGCCCGCGGCGGGTCTGGGGCCAACGTCCTGACTTTC. This translates into CASRARGGSGANVLTF.

The V and J genes are TRBV29-1 and TRBJ1-1, with 8 positions matching TRBD1. The CDR3 extends over 14 amino acids. Germline assignment: CDR1 SQVTM and CDR2 ANQGSEA. With V trimmed by 7 bases and J by 2 bases, 9 bases remained unmatched. The CDR3 region has the DNA TGCAGCGCTATACGCGGACAGGGTAACACTGAAGCTTTCTTT. Protein: CSAIRGQGNTEAFF.

The rearrangement joins TRBV2 to TRBJ2-3; 8 positions agree with TRBD2. The V and J ends lost 2 bases and 6 bases, in that order; junction bases with no gene match: 7. The germline gives CDR1 SNHLY, CDR2 FYNNEI. The CDR3 runs 15 residues. Here the CDR3 DNA reads TGTGCCAGCAGTGAAATGGCGGGGGGCCGTGATACGCAGTATTTT. This sequence encodes CASSEMAGGRDTQYF.

The V and J genes are TRBV19 and TRBJ2-7, with D possibly TRBD1 on 6 matching bases. CDR1 and CDR2 (germline): LNHDA, SQIVND (reference sequence). The CDR3 totals 15 residues. Trimming shortened V by 2 bases and J by 5 bases, and 16 bases separated the two germline ends. The CDR3, as DNA: TGTGCCAGTAGTATAACCCCGACGACAGGTCACGAGCAGTACTTC. Protein: CASSITPTTGHEQYF.

The CDR3 spells CASSLAKLTGEGWYNEQFF. The CDR3 bases are TGCGCCAGCAGCTTGGCCAAGCTAACCGGGGAGGGTTGGTACAATGAGCAGTTCTTC. The rearrangement uses TRBV5-1 and TRBJ2-1; 7 nucleotides line up with TRBD2. Trimming removed 0 bases from V and 4 bases from J; junction bases left unmatched: 16. CDR3 length equals 19 residues. The germline V gene has CDR1 SGHRS and CDR2 YFSETQ.

The gene calls are TRBV28 and TRBJ2-6, with 7 positions matching TRBD1. Germline CDR1 MDHEN, CDR2 SYDVKM. The CDR3 has 17 amino acids. The trim removed 8 bases at V and 0 bases at J, leaving 10 bases unmatched. In DNA form, the CDR3 reads TGTGCCAGCGCAGAGACAGGGAGTCGCTCTGGGGCCAACGTCCTGACTTTC. It codes for CASAETGSRSGANVLTF.

This clone was counted once. The V and J genes are TRBV4-1 and TRBJ1-2; maybe TRBD1 (5 bases). Germline V CDR1 and CDR2: MGHRA, YSYEKL. The V gene lost 4 bases and the J gene lost 4 bases, with 16 bases spanning the gap. The CDR3 totals 15 residues. DNA for the CDR3: TGCGCCAGCAGCCCCCTCCCGGGGGGAAGCTATGGCTACACCTTC. This translates into CASSPLPGGSYGYTF.

This chain joins TRBV9 and TRBJ1-1, with D uncertain. V lost 5 bases, J lost 0 bases, and 14 bases lay in between. The germline gives CDR1 SGDLS, CDR2 YYNGEE. The CDR3 loop spans 15 amino acids. CDR3 sequence reads: CASSEGLSLNTEAFF. As DNA, the CDR3 is TGTGCCAGCAGTGAAGGACTGTCCCTGAACACTGAAGCTTTCTTT. Using reference TRBV9 and TRBJ1-1 for the parts outside the CDR3, the full variable domain is DSGVTQTPKHLITATGQRVTLRCSPRSGDLSVYWYQQSLDQGLQFLIQYYNGEERAKGNILERFSAQQFPDLHSELNLSSLELGDSALYFCASSEGLSLNTEAFFGQGTRLTVV.

The J gene is TRBJ2-3, the V gene TRBV7-2; weak D call: TRBD1 (5 bases). In germline, CDR1 is SGHTA, CDR2 FQGNSA. V was trimmed by 1 base and J by 4 bases, leaving 6 bases between them. CDR3 length: 13 amino acids. The CDR3 DNA reads as TGTGCCAGCAGCTTAGGACAGCCAGATACGCAGTATTTT. This gives the protein CASSLGQPDTQYF.

The J gene is TRBJ2-5, the V gene TRBV7-8; a possible D gene is TRBD2 (5 bases). Looked up from germline, CDR1 is SGHVS and CDR2 is FQNEAQ. Trimming left V 0 bases short and J 7 bases short, with 21 bases between. The CDR3 loop spans 17 amino acids. The CDR3 DNA reads as TGTGCCAGCAGCTTAGCGCGGCGGGTCACACCGAGTGGGACCCAGTACTTC. Protein sequence: CASSLARRVTPSGTQYF.

The genes are TRBV4-1 and TRBJ2-1; 11 bases line up with TRBD2. This CDR3 region has 17 residues. The V segment lost 0 bases and the J segment 9 bases; nucleotides outside the gene matches: 10. Germline V gene data show CDR1 as MGHRA and CDR2 as YSYEKL. The CDR3 reads CASSQDLTSGGGGEQFF. CDR3 sequence (DNA): TGCGCCAGCAGCCAAGACTTAACTAGCGGGGGTGGTGGTGAGCAGTTCTTC.

This rearrangement joins TRBV28 to TRBJ2-1; tentatively, D is TRBD2 (5 bases). V dropped 6 bases and J dropped 3 bases, with 15 bases sitting between them. Germline values: CDR1 MDHEN, CDR2 SYDVKM. The CDR3 loop spans 15 amino acids. In DNA, the CDR3 is TGTGCCAGCAGCCGCTTAACTAGTCTCTACAATGAGCAGTTCTTC. It is translated as CASSRLTSLYNEQFF.

This clone appeared once. The chain has TRBV5-5 and TRBJ2-1, with 8 bases matching TRBD1. Trimming at V came to 4 bases and at J to 7 bases, leaving 10 bases not matched to a gene. The germline V gene has CDR1 SGHKS and CDR2 YYEKEE (reference sequence). The CDR3 has 15 residues. The DNA for the CDR3 is TGTGCCAGCAGCCTGGGGACAGGATACGGGAATGAGCAGTTCTTC. Amino acid sequence: CASSLGTGYGNEQFF.

The chain joins TRBV19 to TRBJ1-5; 9 nucleotides line up with TRBD1. The CDR3 is made up of 20 amino acids. Losses at the gene ends were 4 bases for V and 1 base for J; bases not matched to a gene: 17. CDR1 and CDR2 from the germline V gene are LNHDA and SQIVND (reference sequence). CDR3 DNA sequence: TGTGCCAGTAGTACCCAATCCGGGACAGGGACCTTTTACAGCAATCAGCCCCAGCATTTT. Translation gives CASSTQSGTGTFYSNQPQHF.

The chain joins TRBV2 to TRBJ2-7; TRBD2 matches at 8 bases. Trimming cost V 10 bases and J 3 bases; bases outside gene matches: 14. The germline CDR1 and CDR2 sequences are SNHLY and FYNNEI. The CDR3 contains 15 residues. In DNA, the CDR3 is TGTGCCACAGCGGTAGGCGGTGCGGGGGGCTACGAGCAGTACTTC. Protein sequence: CATAVGGAGGYEQYF.

Here the CDR3 reads CASSSRRGQREGYEQYF. The CDR3 DNA reads as TGTGCCAGCAGCTCCCGTCGGGGTCAGCGGGAGGGCTACGAGCAGTACTTC. This chain uses TRBV11-2 with TRBJ2-7; 10 bases are shared with TRBD2. CDR1 and CDR2 from the germline V gene are SGHAT and FQNNGV. Unmatched junction bases numbered 12, after V lost 4 bases and J lost 3 bases. The CDR3 sequence is 17 residues long.

The chain carries TRBV9 and TRBJ2-5; D is perhaps TRBD2 (5 bases). The CDR3 is 11 amino acids. CDR1 SGDLS and CDR2 YYNGEE come from the germline V gene. Trimming cost V 3 bases and J 5 bases, with 5 bases left between them. CDR3 in DNA: TGTGCCAGCAGCGCGGGGGAGACCCAGTACTTC. Residues: CASSAGETQYF. Drawing the rest from reference TRBV9 and TRBJ2-5, the complete variable domain is DSGVTQTPKHLITATGQRVTLRCSPRSGDLSVYWYQQSLDQGLQFLIQYYNGEERAKGNILERFSAQQFPDLHSELNLSSLELGDSALYFCASSAGETQYFGPGTRLLVL.

This chain uses TRBV5-4 with TRBJ1-1; D possibly corresponds to TRBD1 (5 bases). The CDR3 covers 14 residues. Germline-derived CDR1 and CDR2 are SGHNT and YYREEE (reference sequence). Deletions cut 6 bases from V and 2 bases from J, with 14 bases between. The CDR3, as DNA: TGTGCCAGCACCCTAAGGAGGGGAAACACTGAAGCTTTCTTT. The encoded protein is CASTLRRGNTEAFF.

This chain joins TRBV28 and TRBJ2-3; 11 bases fit TRBD2. Looked up from germline, CDR1 is MDHEN and CDR2 is SYDVKM. V was clipped by 3 bases and J by 1 base; unmatched bases: 18. CDR3 length: 21 residues. The CDR3 is CASSFVLALTLTSGGTDTQYF. The CDR3 DNA reads as TGTGCCAGCAGTTTTGTTCTCGCCCTAACACTGACTAGCGGGGGCACAGATACGCAGTATTTT. Looking up the rest from reference TRBV28 and TRBJ2-3 gives the full variable domain: DVKVTQSSRYLVKRTGEKVFLECVQDMDHENMFWYRQDPGLGLRLIYFSYDVKMKEKGDIPEGYSVSREKKERFSLILESASTNQTSMYLCASSFVLALTLTSGGTDTQYFGPGTRLTVL.